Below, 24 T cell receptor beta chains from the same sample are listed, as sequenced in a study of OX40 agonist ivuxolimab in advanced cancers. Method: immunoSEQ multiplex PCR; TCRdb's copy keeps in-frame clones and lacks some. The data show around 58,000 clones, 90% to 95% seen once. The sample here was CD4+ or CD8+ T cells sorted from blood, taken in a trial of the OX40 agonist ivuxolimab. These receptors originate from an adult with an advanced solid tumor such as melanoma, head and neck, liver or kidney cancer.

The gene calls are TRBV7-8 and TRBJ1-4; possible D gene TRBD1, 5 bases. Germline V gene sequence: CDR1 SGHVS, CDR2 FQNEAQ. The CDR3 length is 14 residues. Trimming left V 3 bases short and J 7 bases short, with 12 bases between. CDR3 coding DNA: TGTGCCAGCAGCTTGGGGGTACAAGCTGAAAAACTGTTTTTT. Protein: CASSLGVQAEKLFF.

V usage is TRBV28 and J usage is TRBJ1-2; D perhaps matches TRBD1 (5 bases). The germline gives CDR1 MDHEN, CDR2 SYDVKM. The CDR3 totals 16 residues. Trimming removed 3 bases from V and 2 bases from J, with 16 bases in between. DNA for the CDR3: TGTGCCAGCAGTTTCCCCCCTACAGGCGCCAACTATGGCTACACCTTC. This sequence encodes CASSFPPTGANYGYTF.

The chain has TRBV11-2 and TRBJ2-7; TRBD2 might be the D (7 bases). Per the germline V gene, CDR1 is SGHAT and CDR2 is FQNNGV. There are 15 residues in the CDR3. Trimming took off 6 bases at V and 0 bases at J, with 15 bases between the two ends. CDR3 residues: CASSPTGRASYEQYF. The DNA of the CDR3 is TGTGCCAGCAGTCCAACAGGGAGGGCCTCCTACGAGCAGTACTTC.

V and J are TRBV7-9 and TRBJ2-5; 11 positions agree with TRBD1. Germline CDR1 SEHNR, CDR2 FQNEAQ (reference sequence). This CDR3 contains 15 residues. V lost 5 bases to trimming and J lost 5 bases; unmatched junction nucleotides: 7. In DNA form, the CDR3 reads TGTGCCAGCAGCCGCGGGACAGGGGGGCTGGAGACCCAGTACTTC. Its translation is CASSRGTGGLETQYF.

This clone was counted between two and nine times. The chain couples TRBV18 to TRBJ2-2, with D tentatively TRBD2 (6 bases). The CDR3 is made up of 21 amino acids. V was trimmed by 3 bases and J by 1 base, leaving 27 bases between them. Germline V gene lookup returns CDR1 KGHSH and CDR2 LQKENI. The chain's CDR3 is CASSPFSIGFVAELNTGELFF. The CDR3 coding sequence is TGTGCCAGCTCACCGTTTTCTATTGGTTTCGTAGCGGAGCTGAACACCGGGGAGCTGTTTTTT.

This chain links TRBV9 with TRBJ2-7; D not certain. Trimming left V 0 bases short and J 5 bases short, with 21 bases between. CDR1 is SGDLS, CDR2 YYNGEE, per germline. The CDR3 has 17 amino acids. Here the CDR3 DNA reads TGTGCCAGCAGCGTAGGAGAAGGGTTGAGTTTTTACAACGAGCAGTACTTC. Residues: CASSVGEGLSFYNEQYF.

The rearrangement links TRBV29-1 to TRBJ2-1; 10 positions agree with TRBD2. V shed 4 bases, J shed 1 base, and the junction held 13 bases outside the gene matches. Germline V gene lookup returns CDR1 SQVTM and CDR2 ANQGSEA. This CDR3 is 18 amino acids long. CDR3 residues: CSVAPYFEREGSYNEQFF. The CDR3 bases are TGCAGCGTTGCCCCGTATTTCGAGCGGGAGGGATCCTACAATGAGCAGTTCTTC.

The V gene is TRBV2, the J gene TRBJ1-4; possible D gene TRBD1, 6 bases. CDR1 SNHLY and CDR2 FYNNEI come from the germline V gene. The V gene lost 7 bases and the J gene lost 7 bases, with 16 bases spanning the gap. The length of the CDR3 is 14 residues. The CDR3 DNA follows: TGTGCCAGCATCGAGGGGGGAGGTGTTGAAAAACTGTTTTTT. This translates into CASIEGGGVEKLFF.

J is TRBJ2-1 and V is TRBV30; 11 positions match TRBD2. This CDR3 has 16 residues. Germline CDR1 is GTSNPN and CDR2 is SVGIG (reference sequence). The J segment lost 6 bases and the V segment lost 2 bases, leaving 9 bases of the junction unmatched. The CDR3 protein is CAWSTSWLAGGNEQFF. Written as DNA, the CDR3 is TGTGCCTGGAGTACCTCCTGGCTAGCGGGAGGCAATGAGCAGTTCTTC.

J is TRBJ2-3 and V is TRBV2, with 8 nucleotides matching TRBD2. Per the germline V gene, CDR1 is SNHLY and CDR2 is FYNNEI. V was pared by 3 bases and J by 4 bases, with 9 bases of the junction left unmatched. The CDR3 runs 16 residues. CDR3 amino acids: CASSEVSAGVPDTQYF. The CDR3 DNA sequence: TGTGCCAGCAGTGAGGTCTCAGCGGGAGTTCCAGATACGCAGTATTTT.

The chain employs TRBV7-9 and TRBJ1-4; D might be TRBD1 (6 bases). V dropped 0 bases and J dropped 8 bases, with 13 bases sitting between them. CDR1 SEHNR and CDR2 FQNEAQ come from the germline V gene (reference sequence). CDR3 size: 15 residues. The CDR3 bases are TGTGCCAGCAGCTTAGCCGGGGGGCCCCGAGAAAAACTGTTTTTT. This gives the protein CASSLAGGPREKLFF.

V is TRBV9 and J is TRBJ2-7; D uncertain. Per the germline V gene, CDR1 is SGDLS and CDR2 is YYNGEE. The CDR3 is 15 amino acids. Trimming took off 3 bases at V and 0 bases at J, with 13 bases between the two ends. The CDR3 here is CASSATDYPSYEQYF. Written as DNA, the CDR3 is TGTGCCAGCAGCGCGACGGATTATCCCTCCTACGAGCAGTACTTC.

The CDR3 DNA reads TGTGCCAGCAGGCCTACCCGACTCGGGTTTCAAGAGACCCAGTACTTC. Its translation is CASRPTRLGFQETQYF. The chain uses TRBV11-2 and TRBJ2-5, with D hard to call. The CDR3 is made up of 16 amino acids. The V gene lost 6 bases and the J gene lost 2 bases, with 19 bases spanning the gap. Germline assignment: CDR1 SGHAT and CDR2 FQNNGV.

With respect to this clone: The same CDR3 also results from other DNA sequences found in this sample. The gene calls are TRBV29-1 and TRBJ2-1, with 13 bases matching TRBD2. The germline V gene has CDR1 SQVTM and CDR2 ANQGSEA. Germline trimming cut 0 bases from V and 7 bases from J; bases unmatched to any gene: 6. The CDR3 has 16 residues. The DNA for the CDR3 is TGCAGCGTTGAAGATTGGACTAGCGGGAGTTTAAATGAGCAGTTCTTC. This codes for CSVEDWTSGSLNEQFF.

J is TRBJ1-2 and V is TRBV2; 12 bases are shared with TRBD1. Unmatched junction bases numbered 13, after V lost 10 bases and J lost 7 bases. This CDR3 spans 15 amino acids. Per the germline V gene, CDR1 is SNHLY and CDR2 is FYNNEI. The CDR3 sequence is CATIGTGGASGGYTF. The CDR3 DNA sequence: TGTGCCACCATAGGGACAGGGGGCGCATCGGGTGGCTACACCTTC.

The CDR3 here is CASSSAGTPTFDEQYF. CDR3 coding DNA: TGTGCCAGCAGCTCGGCCGGGACTCCTACTTTTGACGAGCAGTACTTC. The chain uses TRBV11-2 and TRBJ2-7; D may be TRBD2 (6 bases). With 4 bases removed from V and 5 bases from J, the gap between germline ends came to 21 bases. The CDR3 sequence is 16 residues long. Germline V gives CDR1 SGHAT, CDR2 FQNNGV.

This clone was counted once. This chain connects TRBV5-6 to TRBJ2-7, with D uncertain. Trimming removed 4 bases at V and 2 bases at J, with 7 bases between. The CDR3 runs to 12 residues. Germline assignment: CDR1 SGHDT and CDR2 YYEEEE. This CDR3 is CASSRGTYEQYF. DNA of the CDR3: TGTGCCAGCAGCCGTGGGACCTACGAGCAGTACTTC.

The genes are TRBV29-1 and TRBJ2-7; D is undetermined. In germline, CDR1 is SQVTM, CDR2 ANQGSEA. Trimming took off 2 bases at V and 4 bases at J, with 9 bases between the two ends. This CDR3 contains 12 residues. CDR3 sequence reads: CSVEMQKYEQYF. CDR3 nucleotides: TGCAGCGTTGAAATGCAGAAGTACGAGCAGTACTTC.

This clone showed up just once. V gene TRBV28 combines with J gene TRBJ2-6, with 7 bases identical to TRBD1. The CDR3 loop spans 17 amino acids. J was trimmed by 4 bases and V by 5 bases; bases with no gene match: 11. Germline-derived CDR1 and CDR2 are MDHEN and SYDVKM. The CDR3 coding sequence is TGTGCCAGCAGTCCGACAGGGTCCTTAACCGGGGCCAACGTCCTGACTTTC. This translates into CASSPTGSLTGANVLTF.

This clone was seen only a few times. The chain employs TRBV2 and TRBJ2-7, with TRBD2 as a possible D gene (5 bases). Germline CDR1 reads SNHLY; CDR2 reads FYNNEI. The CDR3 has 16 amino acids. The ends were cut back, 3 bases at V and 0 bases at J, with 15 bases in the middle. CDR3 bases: TGTGCCAGCAGTGATCAAGGCGGGTCAAGCTCCTACGAGCAGTACTTC. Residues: CASSDQGGSSSYEQYF.

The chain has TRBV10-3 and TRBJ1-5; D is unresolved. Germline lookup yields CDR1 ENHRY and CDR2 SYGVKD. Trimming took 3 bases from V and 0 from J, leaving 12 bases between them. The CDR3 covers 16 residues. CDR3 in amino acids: CAISDGQEYSNQPQHF. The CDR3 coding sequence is TGTGCCATCAGTGATGGGCAGGAGTATAGCAATCAGCCCCAGCATTTT.

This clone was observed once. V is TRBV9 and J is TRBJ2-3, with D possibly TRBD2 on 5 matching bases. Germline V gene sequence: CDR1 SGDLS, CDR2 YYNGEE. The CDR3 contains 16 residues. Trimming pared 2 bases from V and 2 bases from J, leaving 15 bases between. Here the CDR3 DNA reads TGTGCCAGCAGCGTCGGAGGCAGCCCTGTCACAGATACGCAGTATTTT. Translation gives CASSVGGSPVTDTQYF. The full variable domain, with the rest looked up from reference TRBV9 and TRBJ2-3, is DSGVTQTPKHLITATGQRVTLRCSPRSGDLSVYWYQQSLDQGLQFLIQYYNGEERAKGNILERFSAQQFPDLHSELNLSSLELGDSALYFCASSVGGSPVTDTQYFGPGTRLTVL.

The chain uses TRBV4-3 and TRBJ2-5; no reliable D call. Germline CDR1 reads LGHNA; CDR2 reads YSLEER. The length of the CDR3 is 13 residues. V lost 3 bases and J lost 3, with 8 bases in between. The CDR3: CASSHRMKETQYF. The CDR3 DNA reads TGCGCCAGCAGCCATCGGATGAAAGAGACCCAGTACTTC.

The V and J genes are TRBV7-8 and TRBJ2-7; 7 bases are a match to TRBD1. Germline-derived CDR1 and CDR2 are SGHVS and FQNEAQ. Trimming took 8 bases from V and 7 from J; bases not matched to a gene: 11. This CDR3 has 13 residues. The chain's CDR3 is CASEGNARGEQYF. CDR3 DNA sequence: TGTGCCAGCGAGGGGAACGCCAGGGGGGAGCAGTACTTC.